This T cell receptor beta chain is drawn from a study of blood T cell repertoires in COVID-19. In the study overall: COVID-19 samples collected from the United States, Italy and Spain covered acute and convalescent phases. T cells, B-cell-depleted T cells, or PBMCs supplied cDNA or gDNA.

Original methodology: Reference gene primer amplification gave estimated nucleated cell counts. Profiling relied on immunoSEQ multiplex PCR, and the TCRdb table lists in-frame clones only, not all of them. That table supplies the V and J calls and clone size; D and trimming were determined from the DNA. The sample carries about 190,000 clones, 85% to 90% recorded once. Germline lookup yields CDR1 KGHDR and CDR2 SFDVKD. Trimming at V came to 0 bases and at J to 5 bases, leaving 8 bases not matched to a gene. CDR3 length equals 16 residues. Sequencing input: peripheral blood. The sequence came from a man aged 45-60 years with acute or convalescent COVID-19. The rearrangement joins TRBV24-1 to TRBJ2-5; 7 bases are shared with TRBD2. CDR3 residues: CATSDLGGGLRETQYF. CDR3 nucleotide sequence: TGTGCCACCAGTGATTTGGGCGGGGGTCTTCGGGAGACCCAGTACTTC.